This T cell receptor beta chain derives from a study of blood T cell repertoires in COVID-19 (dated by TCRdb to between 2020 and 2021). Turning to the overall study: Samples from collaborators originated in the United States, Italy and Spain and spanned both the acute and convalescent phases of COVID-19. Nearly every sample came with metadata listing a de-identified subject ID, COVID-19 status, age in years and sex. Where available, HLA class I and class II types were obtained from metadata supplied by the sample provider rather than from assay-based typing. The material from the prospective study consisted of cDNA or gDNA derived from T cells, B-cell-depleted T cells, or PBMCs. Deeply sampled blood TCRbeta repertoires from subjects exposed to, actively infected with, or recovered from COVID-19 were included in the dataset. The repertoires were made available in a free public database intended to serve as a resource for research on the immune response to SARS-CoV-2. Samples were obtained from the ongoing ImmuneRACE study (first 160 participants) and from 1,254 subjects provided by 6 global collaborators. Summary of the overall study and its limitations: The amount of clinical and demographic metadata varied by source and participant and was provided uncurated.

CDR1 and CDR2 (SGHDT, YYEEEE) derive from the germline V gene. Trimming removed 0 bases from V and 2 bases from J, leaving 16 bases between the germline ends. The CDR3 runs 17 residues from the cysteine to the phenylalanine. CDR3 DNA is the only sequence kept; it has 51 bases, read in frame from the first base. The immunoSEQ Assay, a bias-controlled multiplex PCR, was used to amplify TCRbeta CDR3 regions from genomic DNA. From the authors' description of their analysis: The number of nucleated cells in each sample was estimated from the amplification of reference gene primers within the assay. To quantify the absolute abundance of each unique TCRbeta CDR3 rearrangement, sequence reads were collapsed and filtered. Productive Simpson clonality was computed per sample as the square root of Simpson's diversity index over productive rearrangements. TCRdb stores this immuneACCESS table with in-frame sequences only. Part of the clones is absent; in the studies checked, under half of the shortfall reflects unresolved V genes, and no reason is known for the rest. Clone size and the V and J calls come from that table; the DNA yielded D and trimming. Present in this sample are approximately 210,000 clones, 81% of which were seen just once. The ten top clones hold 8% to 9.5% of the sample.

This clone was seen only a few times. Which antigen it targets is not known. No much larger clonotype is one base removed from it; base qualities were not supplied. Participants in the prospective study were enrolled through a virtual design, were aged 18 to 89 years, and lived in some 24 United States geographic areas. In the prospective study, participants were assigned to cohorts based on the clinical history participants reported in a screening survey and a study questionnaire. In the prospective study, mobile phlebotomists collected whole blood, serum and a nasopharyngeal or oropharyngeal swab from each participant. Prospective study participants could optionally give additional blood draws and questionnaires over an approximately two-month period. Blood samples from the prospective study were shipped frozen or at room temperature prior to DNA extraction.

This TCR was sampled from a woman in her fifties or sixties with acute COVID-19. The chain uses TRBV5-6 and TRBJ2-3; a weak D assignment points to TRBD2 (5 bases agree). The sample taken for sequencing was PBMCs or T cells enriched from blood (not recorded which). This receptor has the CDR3 CASSLGLGEGITDTQYF. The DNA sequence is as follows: TGTGCCAGCAGCTTGGGTCTCGGAGAGGGAATCACAGATACGCAGTATTTT.